This T cell receptor beta chain was profiled in a study of human T cells and chemical hapten exposure. Study-level background: After 6 days, upper back 0.01% DPC patch tests were scored.

Time point indicated: patch test 3, about 24 weeks after DPC sensitization. Regarding treatment: therapeutic diphenylcyclopropenone sensitization with weekly scalp DPC. Losses at the gene ends were 1 base for V and 0 bases for J; bases not matched to a gene: 6. The CDR3 loop spans 17 amino acids. Germline CDR1 is SGDLS and CDR2 is YYNGEE. Regarding the study as a whole: Expanded TCRs were compared with controls, and the expanded TCRs formed significantly more large CDR3 similarity clusters.

As regards this clonotype: Antigen unknown.

TCRdb re-called the RACE reads with MiXCR, one entry per CDR3 protein. The data contain 55,000 to 75,000 distinct CDR3 sequences, around 12% of them singletons. The rearrangement uses TRBV9 and TRBJ2-2; 7 nucleotides line up with TRBD1. This clonotype originated in a man between 25 and 39 years old with alopecia areata. Some clones in this sample may be carry-over from other donors' samples. Here the sequenced sample was whole blood, taken in connection with sensitization to the hapten diphenylcyclopropenone (DPC). The CDR3, as DNA: TGTGCCAGCAGCGTAAGTCGACAGGGTCCGAACACCGGGGAGCTGTTTTTT. Encoded protein: CASSVSRQGPNTGELFF.